This entry concerns a single T cell receptor beta chain. Antigen unknown. Measured with immunoSEQ multiplex PCR; TCRdb has only the in-frame clones, and not every one. The table lists about 15,000 clones, approximately 78% of them singletons. Methotrexate plus calcineurin inhibitor accompanied controls' myeloablative marrow transplants; sampling was 1 year later. This CDR3 is 15 amino acids long. V shed 2 bases and J shed 2 bases, with 12 bases lying between them. CDR1 is MNHNY, CDR2 SVGAGI, per germline (reference sequence). This entry is derived from a study of T cells after posttransplantation cyclophosphamide. Study outcomes and limitations: Later post-transplant blood repertoires were often dominated by donor CD8+ memory clones.

Source: PBMCs, taken around 64 weeks after allogeneic stem cell transplant with calcineurin inhibitor and methotrexate. The receptor's source is a male patient in his thirties who received an allogeneic stem cell transplant from an unrelated donor, was CMV-positive, and had acute and chronic GVHD. Some T cells may have originated in the graft donor. This sequence joins TRBV6-6 and TRBJ1-2, with D possibly matching TRBD1 (6 bases). CDR3 sequence: CASSYARRGNYGYTF. CDR3 DNA: TGTGCCAGCAGTTACGCGCGTAGGGGGAACTATGGCTACACCTTC.